The source of this T cell receptor (beta chain) is a study of regulatory T cells in long-lasting Graves disease. This clonotype appeared many times. Arm-PCR of CDR3 regions and iRepertoire HTBI primers were used to build TCR beta libraries. Each CDR3 protein is one row after TCRdb ran MiXCR on the multiplex PCR reads. The repertoire consists of approximately 560,000 distinct CDR3 sequences, with about 16% occurring once and the leading ten covering around 12%. Trimming at V came to 6 bases and at J to 8 bases, leaving 15 bases not matched to a gene. The CDR3 loop spans 16 amino acids. Regarding time point: newly diagnosed GD, antithyroid drugs for less than 3 months. From RNA extracted from PBMCs, the TCR library was made. Those enrolled as patients came out of an endocrinology department in Xi'an, China. The same data also contributed to another study, on T cells in Graves' hyperthyroidism and ophthalmopathy.

The sample here was peripheral blood mononuclear cells (PBMCs), taken at new diagnosis, from a patient treated with antithyroid drugs. This TCR was recovered from a man between 18 and 35 years old with Graves disease. V usage is TRBV12-3 or TRBV12-4 and J usage is TRBJ2-1; 8 positions match TRBD2. The CDR3 sequence is CASRPGTSLLGDEQFF. Here the CDR3 DNA reads TGTGCCAGCAGACCCGGGACTAGTCTTCTGGGGGATGAGCAGTTCTTC.